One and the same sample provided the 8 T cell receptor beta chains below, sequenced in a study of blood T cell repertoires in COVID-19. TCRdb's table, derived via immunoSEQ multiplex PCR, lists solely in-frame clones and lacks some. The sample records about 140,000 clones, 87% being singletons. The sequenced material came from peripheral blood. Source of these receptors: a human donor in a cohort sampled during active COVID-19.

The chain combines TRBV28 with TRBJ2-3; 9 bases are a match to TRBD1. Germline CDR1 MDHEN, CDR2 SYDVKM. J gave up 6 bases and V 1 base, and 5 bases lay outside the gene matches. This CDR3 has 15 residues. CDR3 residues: CASSLLETGGDTQYF. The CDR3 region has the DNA TGTGCCAGCAGTTTATTAGAGACAGGGGGTGATACGCAGTATTTT.

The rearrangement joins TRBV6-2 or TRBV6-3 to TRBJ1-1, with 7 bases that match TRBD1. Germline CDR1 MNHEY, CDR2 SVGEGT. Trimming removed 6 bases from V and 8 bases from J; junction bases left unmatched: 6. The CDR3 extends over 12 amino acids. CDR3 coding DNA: TGTGCCAGCAGCATCGGACAGGCCGAAGCTTTCTTT. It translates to CASSIGQAEAFF.

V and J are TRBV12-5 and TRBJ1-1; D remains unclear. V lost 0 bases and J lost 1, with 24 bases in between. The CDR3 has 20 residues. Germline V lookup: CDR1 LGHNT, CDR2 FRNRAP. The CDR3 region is CASGLVQGEYSDRENTEAFF. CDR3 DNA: TGTGCTAGTGGTTTGGTCCAAGGAGAGTATTCAGACCGAGAGAACACTGAAGCTTTCTTT.

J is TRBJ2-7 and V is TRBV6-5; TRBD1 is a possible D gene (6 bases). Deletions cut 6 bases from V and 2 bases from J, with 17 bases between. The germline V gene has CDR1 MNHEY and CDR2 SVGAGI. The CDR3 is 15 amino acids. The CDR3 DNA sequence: TGTGCCAGCAGGTGGGAGTCAGGGGAAGCCTACGAGCAGTACTTC. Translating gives CASRWESGEAYEQYF.

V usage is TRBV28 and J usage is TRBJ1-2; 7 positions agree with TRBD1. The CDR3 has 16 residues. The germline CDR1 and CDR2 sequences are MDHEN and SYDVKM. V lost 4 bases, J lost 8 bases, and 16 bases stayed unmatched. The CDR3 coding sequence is TGTGCCAGCAGTTCGCCTGACAGGGAAGAGGACCTGGGCTACACCTTC. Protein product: CASSSPDREEDLGYTF.

CDR3 loop: CASSTPPGSSYNEQFF. CDR3 nucleotide sequence: TGTGCCAGTAGTACCCCCCCGGGGAGCTCCTACAATGAGCAGTTCTTC. The chain is built from TRBV19 and TRBJ2-1; a weak D match, TRBD2 (5 bases). The CDR3 has 16 residues. The germline V and J ends were trimmed by 4 bases and 0 bases, with 13 bases remaining between them. Germline CDR1 reads LNHDA; CDR2 reads SQIVND (reference sequence).

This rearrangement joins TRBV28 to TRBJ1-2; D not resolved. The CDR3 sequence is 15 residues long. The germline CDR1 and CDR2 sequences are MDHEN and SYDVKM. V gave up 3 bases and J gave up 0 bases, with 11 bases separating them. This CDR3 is CASSFVKTPNYGYTF. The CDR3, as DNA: TGTGCCAGCAGTTTTGTTAAGACTCCTAACTATGGCTACACCTTC.

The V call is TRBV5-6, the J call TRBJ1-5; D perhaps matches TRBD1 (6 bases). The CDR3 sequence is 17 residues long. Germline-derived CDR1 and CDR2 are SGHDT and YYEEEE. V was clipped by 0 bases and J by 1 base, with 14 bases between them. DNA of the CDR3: TGTGCCAGCAGCTTGGCCACAGGGCCCGGGAGCAATCAGCCCCAGCATTTT. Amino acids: CASSLATGPGSNQPQHF.